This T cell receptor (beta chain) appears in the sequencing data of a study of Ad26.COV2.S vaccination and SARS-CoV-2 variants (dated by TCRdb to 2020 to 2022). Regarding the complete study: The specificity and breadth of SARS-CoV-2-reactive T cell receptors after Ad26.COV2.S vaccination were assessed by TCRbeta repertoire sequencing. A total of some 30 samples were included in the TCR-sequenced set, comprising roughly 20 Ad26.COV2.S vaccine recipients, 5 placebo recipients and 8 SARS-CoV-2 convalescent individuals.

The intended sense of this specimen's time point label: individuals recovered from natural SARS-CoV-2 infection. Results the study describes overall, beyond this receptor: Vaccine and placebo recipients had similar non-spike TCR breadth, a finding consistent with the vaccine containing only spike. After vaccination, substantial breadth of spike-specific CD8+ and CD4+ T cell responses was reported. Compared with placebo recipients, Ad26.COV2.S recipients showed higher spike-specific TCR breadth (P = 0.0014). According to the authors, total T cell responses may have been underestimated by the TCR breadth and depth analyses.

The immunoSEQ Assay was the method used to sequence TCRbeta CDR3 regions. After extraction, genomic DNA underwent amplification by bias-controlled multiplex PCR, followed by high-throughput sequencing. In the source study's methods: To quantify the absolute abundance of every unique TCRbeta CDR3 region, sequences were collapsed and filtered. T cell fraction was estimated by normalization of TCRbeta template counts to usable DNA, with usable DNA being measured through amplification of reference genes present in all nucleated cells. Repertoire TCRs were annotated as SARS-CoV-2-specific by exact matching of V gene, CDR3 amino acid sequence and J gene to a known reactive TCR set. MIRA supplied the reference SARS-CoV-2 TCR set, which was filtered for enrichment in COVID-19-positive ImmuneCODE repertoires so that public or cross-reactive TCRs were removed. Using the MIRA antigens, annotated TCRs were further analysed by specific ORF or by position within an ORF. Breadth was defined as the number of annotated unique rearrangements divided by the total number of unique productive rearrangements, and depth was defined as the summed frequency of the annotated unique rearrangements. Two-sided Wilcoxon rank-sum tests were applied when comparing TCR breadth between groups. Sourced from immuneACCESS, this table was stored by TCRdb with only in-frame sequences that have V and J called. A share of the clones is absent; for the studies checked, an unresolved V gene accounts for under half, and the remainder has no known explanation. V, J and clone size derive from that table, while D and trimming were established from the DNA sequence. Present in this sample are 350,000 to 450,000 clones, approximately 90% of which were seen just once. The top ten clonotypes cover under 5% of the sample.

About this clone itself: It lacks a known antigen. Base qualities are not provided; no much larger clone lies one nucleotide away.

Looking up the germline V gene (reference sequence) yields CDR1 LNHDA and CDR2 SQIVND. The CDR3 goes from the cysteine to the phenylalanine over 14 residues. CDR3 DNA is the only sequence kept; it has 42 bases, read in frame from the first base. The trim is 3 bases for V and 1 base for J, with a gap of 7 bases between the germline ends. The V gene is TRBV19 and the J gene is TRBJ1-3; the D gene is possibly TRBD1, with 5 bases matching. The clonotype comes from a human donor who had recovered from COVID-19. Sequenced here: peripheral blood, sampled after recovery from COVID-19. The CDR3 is CASSMGESGNTIYF. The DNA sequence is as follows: TGTGCCAGTAGTATGGGGGAGTCTGGAAACACCATATATTTT.